This is a list of T cell receptor beta chains from one sample in a study of blood T cell repertoires in COVID-19. Using immunoSEQ multiplex PCR, the repertoire was profiled, and TCRdb retains in-frame clones only, with some absent. This table holds 45,000 to 50,000 clones, roughly nine tenths found once. The material sequenced was peripheral blood. Every receptor here comes from a human donor in a cohort sampled during active COVID-19. Each CDR3 is given with its conserved first and last residue. Fields, in order: clone size, J gene, V gene, CDR3 length, D gene, CDR3 DNA, CDR3 protein. D genes are given only for firm matches. Expanded clones get a size class; other rows say once, few or many, or leave the size out.

clone size: -; J gene: TRBJ2-5; V gene: TRBV6-1; CDR3 length: 16; D gene: -; CDR3 DNA: TGTGCCAGCAGTGCAGATCATAGTGGGGGGTGGGAGACCCAGTACTTC; CDR3 protein: CASSADHSGGWETQYF
clone size: once; J gene: TRBJ2-3; V gene: TRBV6-2/TRBV6-3; CDR3 length: 16; D gene: TRBD2; CDR3 DNA: TGTGCCAGCAGCCCAGGGAGGGGCACAAACACAGATACGCAGTATTTT; CDR3 protein: CASSPGRGTNTDTQYF
clone size: -; J gene: TRBJ1-6; V gene: TRBV6-4; CDR3 length: 17; D gene: -; CDR3 DNA: TGTGCCAGCAGTGAACGCAGCGGTCCAGCGGGTAATTCACCCCTCCACTTT; CDR3 protein: CASSERSGPAGNSPLHF
clone size: -; J gene: TRBJ2-5; V gene: TRBV11-2; CDR3 length: 15; D gene: TRBD2; CDR3 DNA: TGTGCCAGCAGCTTACTAGCGGGGAACGCGGAGACCCAGTACTTC; CDR3 protein: CASSLLAGNAETQYF
clone size: -; J gene: TRBJ2-7; V gene: TRBV5-1; CDR3 length: 15; D gene: TRBD1; CDR3 DNA: TGCGCCAGCAGCTCCGGGACAGCGAGCTCCTACGAGCAGTACTTC; CDR3 protein: CASSSGTASSYEQYF
clone size: -; J gene: TRBJ2-2; V gene: TRBV9; CDR3 length: 14; D gene: -; CDR3 DNA: TGTGCCAGCCGGCGGGACAGGAACACCGGGGAGCTGTTTTTT; CDR3 protein: CASRRDRNTGELFF
clone size: -; J gene: TRBJ2-2; V gene: TRBV7-9; CDR3 length: 17; D gene: TRBD1; CDR3 DNA: TGTGCCAGCAGCTTACCAGCAGGACAGGCGAACACCGGGGAGCTGTTTTTT; CDR3 protein: CASSLPAGQANTGELFF
clone size: -; J gene: TRBJ1-6; V gene: TRBV19; CDR3 length: 15; D gene: TRBD1; CDR3 DNA: TGTGCCAGTAGTTTGGGGACAGGGATAAATTCACCCCTCCACTTT; CDR3 protein: CASSLGTGINSPLHF
clone size: -; J gene: TRBJ1-5; V gene: TRBV2; CDR3 length: 16; D gene: -; CDR3 DNA: TGTGCCAGCAGTCTCGGAGGGCAGGGAAGCAATCAGCCCCAGCATTTT; CDR3 protein: CASSLGGQGSNQPQHF
clone size: -; J gene: TRBJ2-5; V gene: TRBV9; CDR3 length: 13; D gene: -; CDR3 DNA: TGTGCCAGCAGCGTAGTCACAGGCGAGACCCAGTACTTC; CDR3 protein: CASSVVTGETQYF
clone size: -; J gene: TRBJ2-1; V gene: TRBV4-1; CDR3 length: 17; D gene: TRBD2; CDR3 DNA: TGCGCCAGCAGCCTTCTAGCGGGGGGTTCATTCCACAATGAGCAGTTCTTC; CDR3 protein: CASSLLAGGSFHNEQFF
clone size: few; J gene: TRBJ1-2; V gene: TRBV6-5; CDR3 length: 14; D gene: -; CDR3 DNA: TGTGCCAGCAGTTCGCTGGGGGCTCGGTATGGCTACACCTTC; CDR3 protein: CASSSLGARYGYTF
clone size: -; J gene: TRBJ2-1; V gene: TRBV15; CDR3 length: 15; D gene: -; CDR3 DNA: TGTGCCACCAGCAGCGAACGGTCACCGGGGTATGAGCAGTTCTTC; CDR3 protein: CATSSERSPGYEQFF
clone size: -; J gene: TRBJ2-1; V gene: TRBV6-2/TRBV6-3; CDR3 length: 21; D gene: -; CDR3 DNA: TGTGCCAGCAGTTACTCGGCGGGCGCGGGACTCCCGGCAAGCTCCTACAATGAGCAGTTCTTC; CDR3 protein: CASSYSAGAGLPASSYNEQFF
clone size: -; J gene: TRBJ2-2; V gene: TRBV6-5; CDR3 length: 14; D gene: -; CDR3 DNA: TGTGCCAGCAGGAGACAGAAGAACACCGGGGAGCTGTTTTTT; CDR3 protein: CASRRQKNTGELFF
clone size: -; J gene: TRBJ1-5; V gene: TRBV7-8; CDR3 length: 14; D gene: TRBD1; CDR3 DNA: TGTGCCAGCAGCCCTCAGACAGGGGGATGGGCCCAGCATTTT; CDR3 protein: CASSPQTGGWAQHF
clone size: -; J gene: TRBJ1-3; V gene: TRBV2; CDR3 length: 15; D gene: TRBD1; CDR3 DNA: TGTGCCAGCAGCCCTCAGGGGGCCGACGGAAACACCATATATTTT; CDR3 protein: CASSPQGADGNTIYF
clone size: -; J gene: TRBJ1-1; V gene: TRBV5-5; CDR3 length: 15; D gene: -; CDR3 DNA: TGTGCCAGCAGTCTTCTGGGGGCGGCCTCGGATGAAGCTTTCTTT; CDR3 protein: CASSLLGAASDEAFF
clone size: -; J gene: TRBJ1-2; V gene: TRBV7-8; CDR3 length: 15; D gene: -; CDR3 DNA: TGTGCCAGCAGCTTAATGGCGGGGGGTGGCTATGGCTACACCTTC; CDR3 protein: CASSLMAGGGYGYTF
clone size: -; J gene: TRBJ2-1; V gene: TRBV10-3; CDR3 length: 16; D gene: TRBD2; CDR3 DNA: TGTGCCATCAGTGAGTCGAAACTAGCGGGGGGAGATGAGCAGTTCTTC; CDR3 protein: CAISESKLAGGDEQFF
clone size: -; J gene: TRBJ2-2; V gene: TRBV28; CDR3 length: 18; D gene: -; CDR3 DNA: TGTGCCAGCAGACTCCTCCAGGGACTCACTTTGTCCACCGGGGAGCTGTTTTTT; CDR3 protein: CASRLLQGLTLSTGELFF
clone size: few; J gene: TRBJ1-4; V gene: TRBV10-1; CDR3 length: 19; D gene: -; CDR3 DNA: TGCGCCGGACTAGAGGGACGGCACGCAATCCCAGGGACTAATGAAAAACTGTTTTTT; CDR3 protein: CAGLEGRHAIPGTNEKLFF
clone size: -; J gene: TRBJ2-7; V gene: TRBV7-2; CDR3 length: 12; D gene: -; CDR3 DNA: TGTGCCAGCGGACACATCTCCTACGAGCAGTACTTC; CDR3 protein: CASGHISYEQYF
clone size: -; J gene: TRBJ2-1; V gene: TRBV11-2; CDR3 length: 14; D gene: -; CDR3 DNA: TGTGCCAGCAGCTTCCCGACGACAGCCGGTGAGCAGTTCTTC; CDR3 protein: CASSFPTTAGEQFF
clone size: -; J gene: TRBJ2-3; V gene: TRBV5-4; CDR3 length: 15; D gene: -; CDR3 DNA: TGTGCCAGCAGCCCTCGGAGCGGCCCCACAGATACGCAGTATTTT; CDR3 protein: CASSPRSGPTDTQYF
clone size: -; J gene: TRBJ2-3; V gene: TRBV5-1; CDR3 length: 18; D gene: TRBD2; CDR3 DNA: TGCGCCAGCAGCTTGGCCTACGGGGGGGCCTGGGGCACAGATACGCAGTATTTT; CDR3 protein: CASSLAYGGAWGTDTQYF
clone size: -; J gene: TRBJ1-4; V gene: TRBV11-2; CDR3 length: 13; D gene: -; CDR3 DNA: TGTGCCAGCAGCTTAGCGGCTAATGAAAAACTGTTTTTT; CDR3 protein: CASSLAANEKLFF